Below are 27 T cell receptor beta chains sequenced from a single sample in a study of shared clonotypes between healthy human individuals. Profiled with immunoSEQ multiplex PCR; TCRdb holds only in-frame clones, not every one. The table includes some 1.5 million clones, nearly 99% detected once. Sequenced material: naive CD4+ T cells sorted from blood. The subset here: CD45RA+ positively selected. These receptors were obtained from a man aged 30 to 39 in good health.

The rearrangement joins TRBV7-9 to TRBJ2-7, with a weak D call TRBD1 (5 bases). This CDR3 has 15 residues. V was trimmed by 5 bases and J by 0 bases, leaving 14 bases between them. Per germline, CDR1 SEHNR and CDR2 FQNEAQ (reference sequence). The CDR3 spells CASSPTVPFSYEQYF. In DNA, the CDR3 is TGTGCCAGCAGCCCGACAGTACCGTTCTCCTACGAGCAGTACTTC.

The rearrangement links TRBV29-1 to TRBJ2-1; a weak D match, TRBD1 (6 bases). Germline V gene lookup returns CDR1 SQVTM and CDR2 ANQGSEA. The V end lost 1 base, the J end lost 10 bases, and 8 bases lay between the germline ends. The CDR3 totals 11 residues. DNA of the CDR3: TGCAGCGTTGAAGTGGGGGCCGAGCAGTTCTTC. It is translated as CSVEVGAEQFF.

V usage is TRBV6-1 and J usage is TRBJ2-7; D is ambiguous. Germline V lookup: CDR1 MNHNS, CDR2 SASEGT. The CDR3 extends over 15 amino acids. The germline V and J ends were trimmed by 2 bases and 3 bases, with 14 bases remaining between them. The CDR3 loop reads CASSETDPSIYEQYF. The CDR3 bases are TGTGCCAGCAGTGAAACGGACCCAAGTATCTACGAGCAGTACTTC.

The rearrangement uses TRBV9 and TRBJ2-1; 12 bases agree with TRBD2. Losses at the gene ends were 3 bases for V and 6 bases for J; bases not matched to a gene: 4. CDR1 SGDLS and CDR2 YYNGEE come from the germline V gene. CDR3 length equals 15 residues. This CDR3 is CASSDGTSGFNEQFF. CDR3 coding DNA: TGTGCCAGCAGCGACGGGACTAGCGGGTTCAATGAGCAGTTCTTC.

The chain has TRBV6-5 and TRBJ1-1; D is unclear. V gave up 2 bases and J gave up 10 bases, with 14 bases separating them. CDR1 and CDR2 (germline): MNHEY, SVGAGI. The CDR3 is 13 residues long. The DNA of the CDR3 is TGTGCCAGCAGTTACGCAAGCTTCGTTCCAGCTTTCTTT. Its protein product is CASSYASFVPAFF.

V and J are TRBV2 and TRBJ1-1, with 8 bases fitting TRBD1. Germline CDR1 SNHLY, CDR2 FYNNEI. There are 17 residues in the CDR3. J lost 1 base, V lost 6 bases, and 13 bases had no gene match. CDR3 DNA sequence: TGTGCCAGCAGGACAGGGGAATATTTAACTAGGAACACTGAAGCTTTCTTT. Protein: CASRTGEYLTRNTEAFF.

V gene TRBV19 combines with J gene TRBJ2-7; D is perhaps TRBD2 (5 bases). Germline V gene sequence: CDR1 LNHDA, CDR2 SQIVND (reference sequence). CDR3 size: 16 residues. The germline V and J ends were trimmed by 6 bases and 3 bases, with 21 bases remaining between them. The CDR3 DNA reads as TGTGCCAGTAGCAACCATGGAAAGGCGAGGGTCTACGAGCAGTACTTC. Amino acids: CASSNHGKARVYEQYF. The complete variable domain, with remaining parts taken from reference TRBV19 and TRBJ2-7, reads DGGITQSPKYLFRKEGQNVTLSCEQNLNHDAMYWYRQDPGQGLRLIYYSQIVNDFQKGDIAEGYSVSREKKESFPLTVTSAQKNPTAFYLCASSNHGKARVYEQYFGPGTRLTVT.

The sample holds one count of this clone. The gene calls are TRBV4-1 and TRBJ2-1; 9 nucleotides agree with TRBD1. The V gene's germline CDR1 is MGHRA and CDR2 YSYEKL. There are 16 residues in the CDR3. Trimming removed 2 bases from V and 2 bases from J; junction bases left unmatched: 4. CDR3 sequence reads: CASSQTGTGTYNEQFF. CDR3 coding DNA: TGCGCCAGCAGCCAAACCGGGACAGGGACCTACAATGAGCAGTTCTTC.

The rearrangement links TRBV6-4 to TRBJ2-1; D is uncertain. Per the germline V gene, CDR1 is MRHNA and CDR2 is SNTAGT. The V end lost 3 bases, the J end lost 0 bases, and 12 bases lay between the germline ends. CDR3 size: 16 residues. This CDR3 is CASSEQGIYSYNEQFF. For the CDR3, the DNA is TGTGCCAGCAGTGAGCAAGGGATTTACTCCTACAATGAGCAGTTCTTC.

The chain recombines TRBV12-2 with TRBJ2-7; TRBD2, as called in the table, went unchecked against the DNA. TRBV12-2 is assigned pseudogene status. This CDR3 region has 21 residues. As DNA, the CDR3 is TGTGCAAGTCGCTCGCCAAAGGTCGGGGTGTGGGGTGTCATTCCCACCTACGAGCAGTACTTC. Protein sequence: CASRSPKVGVWGVIPTYEQYF.

The J gene is TRBJ2-1, the V gene TRBV2, with a possible D match to TRBD2 (5 bases). This CDR3 has 15 residues. Germline assignment: CDR1 SNHLY and CDR2 FYNNEI. Trimming took off 8 bases at V and 0 bases at J, with 14 bases between the two ends. CDR3 nucleotides: TGTGCCAGCGCCCCGGAGGTTAGCTCCTACAATGAGCAGTTCTTC. It encodes CASAPEVSSYNEQFF.

The chain uses TRBV11-3 and TRBJ2-1, with 7 bases lining up with TRBD1. Germline V gene sequence: CDR1 SGHNT, CDR2 YENEEA. V lost 5 bases, J lost 12 bases, and 10 bases stayed unmatched. There are 13 residues in the CDR3. This CDR3 is CASSKTGSRGQFF. The CDR3 bases are TGTGCCAGCAGCAAGACAGGGAGTAGGGGGCAGTTCTTC.

The chain has TRBV25-1 and TRBJ1-5, with D unresolved. Per the germline V gene, CDR1 is MGHDK and CDR2 is SYGVNS. The CDR3 extends over 13 amino acids. V shed 4 bases and J shed 6 bases, with 10 bases lying between them. CDR3 nucleotide sequence: TGTGCCAGCAGTGGAGACTTAGGTCAGCCCCAGCATTTT. Its protein product is CASSGDLGQPQHF.

The gene calls are TRBV18 and TRBJ1-3, with D maybe TRBD1 (5 bases). In germline, CDR1 is KGHSH, CDR2 LQKENI. Trimming took 8 bases from V and 6 from J, leaving 20 bases between them. This CDR3 is 15 amino acids long. This CDR3 reads CASAPGGQGENTIYF. DNA of the CDR3: TGTGCCAGCGCGCCCGGTGGGCAGGGAGAAAACACCATATATTTT.

The rearrangement joins TRBV9 to TRBJ1-4, with D perhaps TRBD1 (6 bases). Germline V gene lookup returns CDR1 SGDLS and CDR2 YYNGEE. This CDR3 has 19 residues. V lost 0 bases and J 8 bases, leaving 26 bases between the germline ends. CDR3 bases: TGTGCCAGCAGCGTAGATGGGAGGGCAGGGGCGCCAAATGCCGAAAAACTGTTTTTT. This encodes CASSVDGRAGAPNAEKLFF.

V is TRBV6-5 and J is TRBJ1-1; D is uncertain. Germline-derived CDR1 and CDR2 are MNHEY and SVGAGI. Trimming took off 0 bases at V and 0 bases at J, with 8 bases between the two ends. The CDR3 runs 15 residues. The CDR3 protein is CASSYSGLLNTEAFF. DNA of the CDR3: TGTGCCAGCAGTTACTCAGGACTGCTGAACACTGAAGCTTTCTTT.

This clone was recorded only once. V is TRBV5-4 and J is TRBJ1-1; D ambiguous. The CDR3 extends over 13 amino acids. V shed 3 bases and J shed 4 bases, with 10 bases lying between them. The germline gives CDR1 SGHNT, CDR2 YYREEE (reference sequence). The CDR3 loop reads CASSSREGTEAFF. CDR3 DNA sequence: TGTGCCAGCAGCTCGAGGGAGGGCACTGAAGCTTTCTTT.

V gene TRBV5-1 combines with J gene TRBJ2-7, with a tentative D call TRBD1 (7 bases). CDR3 size: 15 residues. CDR1 and CDR2 from the germline V gene are SGHRS and YFSETQ. V lost 6 bases and J lost 2, with 18 bases in between. The CDR3 is CASIENRGLPYEQYF. CDR3 DNA: TGCGCCAGCATCGAAAACAGGGGACTCCCCTACGAGCAGTACTTC.

The chain couples TRBV7-3 to TRBJ2-2; D unresolved. Germline CDR1 reads SGHTA; CDR2 reads FQGTGA. V was clipped by 5 bases and J by 1 base, with 8 bases between them. The CDR3 runs 14 residues. This CDR3 reads CASSRQRNTGELFF. CDR3 sequence (DNA): TGTGCCAGCAGCAGACAAAGGAACACCGGGGAGCTGTTTTTT. Complete variable domain (other parts from reference TRBV7-3 and TRBJ2-2): GAGVSQTPSNKVTEKGKYVELRCDPISGHTALYWYRQSLGQGPEFLIYFQGTGAADDSGLPNDRFFAVRPEGSVSTLKIQRTERGDSAVYLCASSRQRNTGELFFGEGSRLTVL.

V and J are TRBV7-2 and TRBJ2-5; possible D gene TRBD1, 5 bases. The CDR3 is made up of 13 amino acids. V lost 5 bases and J 4 bases, leaving 11 bases between the germline ends. The germline gives CDR1 SGHTA, CDR2 FQGNSA. CDR3 sequence reads: CASSATGTETQYF. CDR3 nucleotides: TGTGCCAGCAGCGCCACAGGTACAGAGACCCAGTACTTC.

The rearrangement uses TRBV7-8 and TRBJ2-7, with D hard to call. Trimming left V 3 bases short and J 7 bases short, with 13 bases between. Germline CDR1 reads SGHVS; CDR2 reads FQNEAQ. The length of the CDR3 is 13 residues. In DNA, the CDR3 is TGTGCCAGCAGCTTGCTTACAGTCGGGGAGCAGTACTTC. It translates to CASSLLTVGEQYF.

The chain has TRBV6-5 and TRBJ2-1, with TRBD1 matching over 9 bases. Germline V lookup: CDR1 MNHEY, CDR2 SVGAGI. This CDR3 region has 15 residues. Trimming at V came to 6 bases and at J to 4 bases, leaving 7 bases not matched to a gene. The CDR3 reads CASRKTGGAYNEQFF. CDR3 DNA: TGTGCCAGCAGAAAAACAGGGGGCGCTTACAATGAGCAGTTCTTC.

This clone was found once. This chain uses TRBV27 with TRBJ2-7; possibly TRBD1 for D (6 bases). Germline loops: CDR1 MNHEY, CDR2 SMNVEV (reference sequence). The CDR3 length is 15 residues. V was shortened by 4 bases and J by 6 bases, with 19 bases between the two germline ends. The CDR3 sequence is CASSSRAGWGLEQYF. CDR3 in DNA: TGTGCCAGCAGTTCCCGTGCGGGCTGGGGGCTCGAGCAGTACTTC.

This chain links TRBV28 with TRBJ2-2; D possibly corresponds to TRBD1 (5 bases). This CDR3 region has 16 residues. From germline, CDR1 is MDHEN and CDR2 SYDVKM. Deletions cut 5 bases from V and 5 bases from J, with 18 bases between. The DNA for the CDR3 is TGTGCCAGCAGTACTACAGGATCCTTTGGGACCGGGGAGCTGTTTTTT. This encodes CASSTTGSFGTGELFF.

V is TRBV7-2 and J is TRBJ2-1; D perhaps matches TRBD1 (5 bases). V lost 2 bases and J lost 2, with 10 bases in between. The CDR3 consists of 15 residues. In germline, CDR1 is SGHTA, CDR2 FQGNSA. The CDR3 DNA reads as TGTGCCAGCAGCTTAAGGGGCGACACCTACAATGAGCAGTTCTTC. Its protein product is CASSLRGDTYNEQFF.

This clone has a single count. V is TRBV5-1 and J is TRBJ1-4; the D gene is possibly TRBD1 (5 bases). The CDR3 spans 15 residues. The germline V gene has CDR1 SGHRS and CDR2 YFSETQ. Trimming stripped 5 bases from V and 7 bases from J, with 18 bases between. The CDR3 reads CASRAEGGEIEKLFF. The CDR3, as DNA: TGCGCCAGCAGGGCCGAGGGAGGGGAGATTGAAAAACTGTTTTTT.

V gene TRBV18 combines with J gene TRBJ2-6; D is unresolved. The V end lost 8 bases, the J end lost 3 bases, and 11 bases lay between the germline ends. The CDR3 consists of 14 residues. Germline assignment: CDR1 KGHSH and CDR2 LQKENI. The CDR3 reads CASRPLGGANVLTF. CDR3 DNA sequence: TGTGCCAGCCGACCACTCGGTGGGGCCAACGTCCTGACTTTC.